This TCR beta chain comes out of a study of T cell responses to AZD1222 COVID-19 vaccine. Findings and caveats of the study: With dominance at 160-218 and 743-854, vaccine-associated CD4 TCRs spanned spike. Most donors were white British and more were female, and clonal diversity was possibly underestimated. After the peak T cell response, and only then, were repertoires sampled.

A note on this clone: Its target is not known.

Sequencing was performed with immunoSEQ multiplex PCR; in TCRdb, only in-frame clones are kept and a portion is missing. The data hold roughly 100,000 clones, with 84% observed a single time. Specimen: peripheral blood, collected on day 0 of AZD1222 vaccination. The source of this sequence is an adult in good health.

The CDR3 DNA sequence: TGTGCCAGCAGCTTAGGAGGACAGAAAGGCTACACCTTC. Amino acids: CASSLGGQKGYTF. The V call is TRBV13, the J call TRBJ1-2, with D possibly being TRBD1 (6 bases). CDR3 size: 13 residues. From germline, CDR1 is PRHDT and CDR2 FYEKMQ (reference sequence). V shed 0 bases and J shed 8 bases, with 10 bases lying between them. Full variable domain (missing parts from reference TRBV13 and TRBJ1-2): AAGVIQSPRHLIKEKRETATLKCYPIPRHDTVYWYQQGPGQDPQFLISFYEKMQSDKGSIPDRFSAQQFSDYHSELNMSSLELGDSALYFCASSLGGQKGYTFGSGTRLTVV.